This TCR beta chain was identified during a study of early T cells in non-severe SARS-CoV-2 infection. Study summary: Bulk RNA taken from unsorted whole blood was sequenced, leaving chains unpaired. Study outcomes and limitations: Comparison of clonotypes with VDJdb favored anti-spike CD8 responses while missing private and CD4 specificities.

This clonotype occurred many times. Its cognate antigen is unknown. Attachment of unique molecular identifiers to individual cDNA molecules was performed. TCRdb recomputed calls from the 5' RACE reads with MiXCR, one row per CDR3 protein. The sample has about 80,000 distinct CDR3 sequences, more than 5% seen once. The CDR3 contains 15 residues. Looked up from germline, CDR1 is MDHEN and CDR2 is SYDVKM. J was trimmed by 11 bases and V by 5 bases; bases with no gene match: 16. The gene calls are TRBV28 and TRBJ2-7, with 9 bases lining up with TRBD1. What was sequenced was whole blood. The receptor was derived from an adult who was a healthcare worker with PCR-confirmed SARS-CoV-2 infection or an uninfected control (not recorded which). This chain's CDR3 is CASSPSGTGRRFEYF. The DNA for the CDR3 is TGTGCCAGCAGTCCCTCCGGGACAGGGAGAAGGTTTGAGTACTTC.